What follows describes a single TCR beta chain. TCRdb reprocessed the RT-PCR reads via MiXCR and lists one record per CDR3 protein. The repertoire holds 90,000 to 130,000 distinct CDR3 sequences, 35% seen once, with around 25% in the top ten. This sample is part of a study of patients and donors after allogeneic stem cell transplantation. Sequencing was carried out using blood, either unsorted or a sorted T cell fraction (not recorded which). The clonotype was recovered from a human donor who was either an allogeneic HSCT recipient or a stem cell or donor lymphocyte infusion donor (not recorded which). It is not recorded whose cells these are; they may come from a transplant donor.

The CDR3 DNA reads as TGTGCCAGCAGTTACTCGAGTGGTGCGGGGGGCACTGAAGCTTTCTTT. It is translated as CASSYSSGAGGTEAFF. This chain joins TRBV6-5 and TRBJ1-1; maybe TRBD1 (5 bases). This CDR3 spans 16 amino acids. Looked up from germline, CDR1 is MNHEY and CDR2 is SVGAGI. V shed 0 bases and J shed 4 bases, with 15 bases lying between them.